The sample holds a few counts of the clone carrying this TCR beta chain. Antigen unknown. This entry belongs to a study of beta chain features in type 1 diabetes. CD4+ naive, central memory, regulatory and stem cell-like memory subsets were isolated by sorting on CD45RO/CCR7/CD25/CD127/CD95/CD27. Sort purity for all populations was recorded as exceeding 98%. The CDR3 is 14 amino acids. Germline loops: CDR1 KGHSH, CDR2 LQKENI. Trimming removed 3 bases at V and 5 bases at J, with 13 bases between. Study results and caveats: The study left unresolved whether HLA type influences TCRB rearrangement. TCRB CDR3s from Type 1 diabetes patients were moderately but significantly shorter in all four CD4+ subsets. A PCR bias possibly favoring shorter templates would apply equally to patients and controls.

Since all of the isolated RNA was reverse transcribed, expressed TCRB transcripts were what got sequenced. Here immunoSEQ multiplex PCR was the method, and the copy in TCRdb shows in-frame clones only, minus some. The table lists hundreds of thousands of clones, 11% of them singletons. V is TRBV18 and J is TRBJ2-5; tentatively, D is TRBD2 (6 bases). This sequence originates from a man younger than 40 with type 1 diabetes. Sequenced: naive CD4+ T cells from blood. The CDR3 nucleotides read TGTGCCAGCTCACCCATGGAGGGGCGGGAGACCCAGTACTTC. Amino acid sequence: CASSPMEGRETQYF.